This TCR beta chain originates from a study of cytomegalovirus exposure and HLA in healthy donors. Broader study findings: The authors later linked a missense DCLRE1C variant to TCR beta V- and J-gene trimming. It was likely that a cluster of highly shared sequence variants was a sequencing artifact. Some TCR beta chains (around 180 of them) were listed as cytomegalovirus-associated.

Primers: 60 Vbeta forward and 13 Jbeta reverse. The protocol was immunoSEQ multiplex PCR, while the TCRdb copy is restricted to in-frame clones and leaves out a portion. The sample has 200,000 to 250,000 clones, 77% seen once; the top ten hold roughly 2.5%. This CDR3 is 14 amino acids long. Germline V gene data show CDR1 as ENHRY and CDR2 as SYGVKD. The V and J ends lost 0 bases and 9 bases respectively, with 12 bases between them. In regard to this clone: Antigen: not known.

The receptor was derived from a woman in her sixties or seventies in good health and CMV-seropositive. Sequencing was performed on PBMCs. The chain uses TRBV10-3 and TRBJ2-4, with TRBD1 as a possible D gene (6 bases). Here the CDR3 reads CAISESTGMGIQYF. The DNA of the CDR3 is TGTGCCATCAGTGAGTCTACAGGGATGGGCATTCAGTACTTC.